A single sample gave rise to the 31 T cell receptor beta chains below, sequenced in a study of early T cells in non-severe SARS-CoV-2 infection. MiXCR was run by TCRdb on the 5' RACE reads, yielding one entry per CDR3 protein. This table has some 25,000 distinct CDR3 sequences, roughly 5.9% appearing once. Sequences were obtained from whole blood. The origin of the receptors is an adult who was a healthcare worker with PCR-confirmed SARS-CoV-2 infection or an uninfected control (not recorded which).

This clonotype appeared many times. The chain joins TRBV20-1 to TRBJ2-5; D is unresolved. This CDR3 spans 13 amino acids. The V and J ends lost 5 bases and 2 bases respectively, with 12 bases between them. The germline CDR1 and CDR2 sequences are DFQATT and SNEGSKA (reference sequence). CDR3 region: CSAPTNAQETQYF. The CDR3 nucleotides read TGCAGTGCTCCCACTAACGCACAAGAGACCCAGTACTTC.

At least ten counts were recorded for this clonotype. This rearrangement joins TRBV20-1 to TRBJ2-5; TRBD1 matches at 7 bases. This CDR3 spans 14 amino acids. The germline V gene encodes CDR1 DFQATT and CDR2 SNEGSKA (reference sequence). The V and J ends lost 3 bases and 2 bases, in that order; junction bases with no gene match: 6. CDR3 nucleotides: TGCAGTGCTAGGAAGACAGGGCTACAAGAGACCCAGTACTTC. Translated, it gives CSARKTGLQETQYF.

This clonotype appeared many times. The J gene is TRBJ2-7, the V gene TRBV28, with 10 bases that match TRBD1. Losses at the gene ends were 8 bases for V and 2 bases for J; bases not matched to a gene: 0. The CDR3 has 12 amino acids. Germline loops: CDR1 MDHEN, CDR2 SYDVKM. The CDR3 protein is CASGTGAYEQYF. DNA of the CDR3: TGTGCCAGCGGGACAGGGGCCTACGAGCAGTACTTC.

This clonotype was seen at least ten times. CDR3 bases: TGTGCCAGCAGCCAAGAATTAGGTAGCGGGGTACTCCAAGAGACCCAGTACTTC. This codes for CASSQELGSGVLQETQYF. The chain has TRBV4-2 and TRBJ2-5; 8 bases line up with TRBD2. The germline V gene encodes CDR1 LGHNA and CDR2 YNFKEQ. Unmatched junction bases numbered 10, after V lost 0 bases and J lost 1 base. CDR3 length: 18 amino acids.

This clonotype occurred many times. J is TRBJ2-6 and V is TRBV24-1, with D possibly matching TRBD1 (5 bases). Germline lookup yields CDR1 KGHDR and CDR2 SFDVKD. Between the trimmed V and J ends, which lost 7 bases and 0 bases, there was a span of 6 bases. The CDR3 is 14 residues long. The CDR3 nucleotides read TGTGCCACCAGCAGGGCCTCTGGGGCCAACGTCCTGACTTTC. It codes for CATSRASGANVLTF.

Many counts were recorded for this clonotype. The chain is built from TRBV14 and TRBJ1-2, with D hard to call. This CDR3 has 13 residues. Germline V gene sequence: CDR1 SGHDN, CDR2 FVKESK. Trimming removed 0 bases at V and 8 bases at J, with 10 bases between. In nucleotides, the CDR3 is TGTGCCAGCAGCCAAGATCGAGTCGGGGGCTACACCTTC. Amino acid sequence: CASSQDRVGGYTF.

About this clonotype: This may arise from a read error, as a much more abundant clone is one base away. This chain links TRBV30 with TRBJ1-2, with D uncertain. Germline CDR1 GTSNPN, CDR2 SVGIG (reference sequence). The CDR3 is 12 amino acids. In DNA form, the CDR3 reads TGTGCCAGGAGCGGCCAGATCTATGGCTACACCTTC. Its translation: CARSGQIYGYTF.

CDR3 nucleotides: TGTGCCAGCAGTACCGGGACCTCCGGCTACACCTTC. Protein: CASSTGTSGYTF. V gene TRBV2 combines with J gene TRBJ1-2, with D perhaps matching TRBD1 (5 bases). The germline V gene has CDR1 SNHLY and CDR2 FYNNEI. The CDR3 spans 12 residues. V lost 5 bases, J lost 8 bases, and 12 bases lay in between. The full variable domain, its missing parts supplied by reference TRBV2 and TRBJ1-2, is EPEVTQTPSHQVTQMGQEVILRCVPISNHLYFYWYRQILGQKVEFLVSFYNNEISEKSEIFDDQFSVERPDGSNFTLKIRSTKLEDSAMYFCASSTGTSGYTFGSGTRLTVV.

Ten or more counts support this clonotype. V is TRBV19 and J is TRBJ2-3; 9 bases agree with TRBD2. The V gene end was trimmed by 3 bases and the J gene end by 0 bases; junction bases not matched to a gene: 7. Germline CDR1 reads LNHDA; CDR2 reads SQIVND (reference sequence). This CDR3 has 17 residues. The CDR3 DNA follows: TGTGCCAGTAGTATGGTGGCTCTAGCGGGGAGCACAGATACGCAGTATTTT. Its protein product is CASSMVALAGSTDTQYF.

In its sample, this clonotype is medium-sized. The V call is TRBV28, the J call TRBJ2-1; D is unresolved. Trimming removed 4 bases from V and 4 bases from J, with 20 bases in between. Germline V gene data show CDR1 as MDHEN and CDR2 as SYDVKM. This CDR3 has 17 residues. CDR3 sequence reads: CASSSRYTDRDYNEQFF. The DNA for the CDR3 is TGTGCCAGCAGTTCGAGGTACACAGACCGCGATTACAATGAGCAGTTCTTC.

The CDR3 loop reads CASSLVSGTLETQYF. The CDR3 nucleotides are TGTGCCAGCAGCTTAGTGAGTGGAACCCTAGAGACCCAGTACTTC. The chain has TRBV7-6 and TRBJ2-5; no reliable D call. This CDR3 spans 15 amino acids. The germline gives CDR1 SGHVS, CDR2 FNYEAQ. Deletions cut 1 base from V and 4 bases from J, with 13 bases between.

This clonotype was counted ten times or more. The chain couples TRBV10-2 to TRBJ2-2, with TRBD2 matching over 8 bases. The junction had 7 bases not matched to a gene; V was cut back by 11 bases and J by 5 bases. The CDR3 has 13 residues. Germline CDR1 WSHSY, CDR2 SAAADI. CDR3 DNA sequence: TGCGCCGTGGGGACTAGGAAGACCGGGGAGCTGTTTTTT. Residues: CAVGTRKTGELFF.

This clonotype was found many times. V is TRBV5-6 and J is TRBJ1-5; 7 bases align to TRBD1. J lost 0 bases, V lost 0 bases, and 3 bases had no gene match. Germline CDR1 is SGHDT and CDR2 is YYEEEE. CDR3 length: 16 residues. DNA of the CDR3: TGTGCCAGCAGCTTGGCCGGACAGGCTAGCAATCAGCCCCAGCATTTT. It encodes CASSLAGQASNQPQHF.

The rearrangement uses TRBV28 and TRBJ1-2; D remains unclear. Germline CDR1 reads MDHEN; CDR2 reads SYDVKM. This CDR3 has 14 amino acids. Trimming removed 6 bases at V and 4 bases at J, with 15 bases between. The CDR3 DNA follows: TGTGCCAGCAGACTCGGGAGAGCGTTCTATGGCTACACCTTC. Its protein is CASRLGRAFYGYTF.

V and J are TRBV30 and TRBJ1-2; D may be TRBD1 (5 bases). The CDR3 runs to 12 residues. Germline V CDR1 and CDR2: GTSNPN, SVGIG (reference sequence). V was shortened by 4 bases and J by 8 bases, with 14 bases between the two germline ends. The CDR3 nucleotides are TGTGCCTGGAACCTGGGGGGTTACGGCTACACCTTC. This encodes CAWNLGGYGYTF.

This rearrangement joins TRBV29-1 to TRBJ2-2, with D hard to call. Per the germline V gene, CDR1 is SQVTM and CDR2 is ANQGSEA. The germline V and J ends were trimmed by 6 bases and 2 bases, with 19 bases remaining between them. The CDR3 covers 16 residues. CDR3 region: CSVPTPSGPNTGELFF. The CDR3 DNA reads as TGCAGCGTCCCCACGCCTTCCGGCCCCAACACCGGGGAGCTGTTTTTT.

At least ten counts were recorded for this clonotype. This chain uses TRBV7-2 with TRBJ2-7, with TRBD2 matching 9 bases. The CDR3 extends over 16 amino acids. The V segment lost 5 bases and the J segment 2 bases; nucleotides outside the gene matches: 10. Germline CDR1 SGHTA, CDR2 FQGNSA. The CDR3 spells CASSLDSGGTAYEQYF. In DNA, the CDR3 is TGTGCCAGCAGCCTTGATAGCGGGGGAACAGCCTACGAGCAGTACTTC.

The V gene is TRBV24-1, the J gene TRBJ2-2, with D unresolved. The CDR3 is 14 residues long. Germline CDR1 is KGHDR and CDR2 is SFDVKD. Trimming pared 3 bases from V and 4 bases from J, leaving 8 bases between. CDR3: CATSDPIVTGELFF. In DNA, the CDR3 is TGTGCCACCAGTGATCCCATAGTCACCGGGGAGCTGTTTTTT.

This clonotype was counted at least ten times. The chain is built from TRBV6-2 or TRBV6-3 and TRBJ1-5, with TRBD1 identical over 10 bases. This CDR3 has 15 amino acids. J lost 6 bases, V lost 2 bases, and 4 bases had no gene match. The germline CDR1 and CDR2 sequences are MNHEY and SVGEGT. CDR3 sequence: CASSYLGQGFQPQHF. In nucleotides, the CDR3 is TGTGCCAGCAGTTACCTGGGACAGGGGTTTCAGCCCCAGCATTTT.

This clonotype was observed at least ten times. The chain recombines TRBV25-1 with TRBJ1-2; 10 nucleotides agree with TRBD1. Germline trimming cut 4 bases from V and 4 bases from J; bases unmatched to any gene: 6. Germline assignment: CDR1 MGHDK and CDR2 SYGVNS. The CDR3 has 15 residues. As DNA, the CDR3 is TGTGCCAGCAGTGTACCGGGACAGGGGACCTATGGCTACACCTTC. This gives the protein CASSVPGQGTYGYTF.

This clonotype has just a few counts. The chain joins TRBV10-3 to TRBJ2-2; D is possibly TRBD1 (6 bases). V dropped 6 bases and J dropped 2 bases, with 19 bases sitting between them. This CDR3 is 17 amino acids long. CDR1 and CDR2 (germline): ENHRY, SYGVKD. In DNA form, the CDR3 reads TGTGCCATCAGGGGGACACCATCTCGGGAAAACACCGGGGAGCTGTTTTTT. The encoded protein is CAIRGTPSRENTGELFF.

This clonotype has more than one count but fewer than ten. V gene TRBV28 combines with J gene TRBJ1-1, with 10 bases fitting TRBD1. Unmatched junction bases numbered 9, after V lost 5 bases and J lost 0 bases. CDR1 is MDHEN, CDR2 SYDVKM, per germline. The CDR3 spans 17 residues. CDR3 nucleotide sequence: TGTGCCAGCAGTCCGGGACAGGGGACGTTCTTGAACACTGAAGCTTTCTTT. Translation: CASSPGQGTFLNTEAFF.

This clonotype was observed many times. The chain recombines TRBV7-2 with TRBJ1-1; D unclear. CDR3 length equals 15 residues. V was pared by 0 bases and J by 2 bases, with 10 bases between. From germline, CDR1 is SGHTA and CDR2 FQGNSA. The CDR3 DNA reads TGTGCCAGCAGCTTAGCGTACGGGGTTAACACTGAAGCTTTCTTT. Its protein is CASSLAYGVNTEAFF.

V gene TRBV11-2 combines with J gene TRBJ1-1; D not resolved. The V gene's germline CDR1 is SGHAT and CDR2 FQNNGV. The CDR3 is 14 amino acids. V was cut by 3 bases and J by 4 bases, with 12 bases left in between. This CDR3 reads CASSLVAGSTEAFF. CDR3 DNA: TGTGCCAGCAGCTTGGTTGCGGGGAGCACTGAAGCTTTCTTT.

This chain uses TRBV28 with TRBJ1-1, with D unclear. The CDR3 is 13 amino acids. Germline V lookup: CDR1 MDHEN, CDR2 SYDVKM. Trimming shortened V by 6 bases and J by 3 bases, and 11 bases separated the two germline ends. This chain's CDR3 is CASSQIEDTEAFF. In DNA form, the CDR3 reads TGTGCCAGCAGCCAAATAGAGGACACTGAAGCTTTCTTT.

This clonotype has a count of ten or more. This chain uses TRBV7-2 with TRBJ2-4; D perhaps matches TRBD2 (6 bases). The ends were cut back, 2 bases at V and 8 bases at J, with 13 bases in the middle. CDR3 length: 14 amino acids. Germline loops: CDR1 SGHTA, CDR2 FQGNSA. The CDR3, as DNA: TGTGCCAGCAGCTTATTTGGCGGGATTGACATTCAGTACTTC. As protein: CASSLFGGIDIQYF.

This clonotype was seen repeatedly, ten times or more. The chain joins TRBV28 to TRBJ2-1; 10 bases line up with TRBD2. J lost 4 bases, V lost 6 bases, and 3 bases had no gene match. The germline CDR1 and CDR2 sequences are MDHEN and SYDVKM. The CDR3 spans 14 residues. The CDR3 DNA follows: TGTGCCAGCAGCAGGACTAGCGGATACAATGAGCAGTTCTTC. This codes for CASSRTSGYNEQFF.

This clonotype was seen at least ten times. V is TRBV10-3 and J is TRBJ1-2; D is unresolved. The CDR3 contains 14 residues. Germline CDR1 and CDR2: ENHRY and SYGVKD. V lost 6 bases and J 2 bases, leaving 13 bases between the germline ends. CDR3 region: CAISAASFNYGYTF. The CDR3 DNA is TGTGCCATCAGCGCCGCCTCTTTCAACTATGGCTACACCTTC.

The rearrangement links TRBV20-1 to TRBJ2-7; TRBD2 matches 9 bases. The CDR3 is 13 residues long. The V gene's germline CDR1 is DFQATT and CDR2 SNEGSKA (reference sequence). Unmatched junction bases numbered 1, after V lost 3 bases and J lost 1 base. For the CDR3, the DNA is TGCAGTGCTAGTAGCGGGGGTTCCTACGAGCAGTACTTC. Translating gives CSASSGGSYEQYF.

This clonotype came up many times. The chain has TRBV11-2 and TRBJ2-7, with D unresolved. Trimming removed 5 bases from V and 2 bases from J, with 16 bases in between. This CDR3 has 15 residues. The germline V gene has CDR1 SGHAT and CDR2 FQNNGV. CDR3 bases: TGTGCCAGCAGCCCCCCATCTCCTGGACCCTACGAGCAGTACTTC. It yields the protein CASSPPSPGPYEQYF.

This clonotype was found a few times. CDR3: CSTGTSGSSEQFF. The CDR3 region has the DNA TGCAGCACCGGGACTAGCGGGAGCTCTGAGCAGTTCTTC. V usage is TRBV29-1 and J usage is TRBJ2-1; 14 bases map to TRBD2. The CDR3 loop spans 13 amino acids. Germline values: CDR1 SQVTM, CDR2 ANQGSEA. V shed 8 bases and J 9 bases; nucleotides not matched to a gene: 6.